This T cell receptor beta chain was recovered during a study of blood T cells in healthy people across ages. Study-level findings and limits: In long-lived donors, naive CD4+ cell counts and diversity exceeded those of aged donors. Investigators viewed diversity estimates from one million T cells as underestimates, the study reported. No one knew whether donors had CMV, which possibly confounded expanded clonotype changes.

With regard to this clonotype: The antigen remains undetermined.

The use of a sample-barcoded 5' primer and a J-beta primer mix characterized a second PCR of 7 to 11 cycles. TCRdb itself ran the 5' RACE reads through MiXCR, one entry per CDR3 protein. This table has hundreds of thousands of distinct CDR3 sequences, 49% appearing once. Germline loops: CDR1 DFQATT, CDR2 SNEGSKA (reference sequence). V shed 3 bases and J 6 bases; nucleotides not matched to a gene: 15. This CDR3 region has 16 residues. The TCR sequence derives from an older woman in good health. V gene TRBV20-1 combines with J gene TRBJ2-7; TRBD2 agrees at 9 bases. The sequencing input was blood. The CDR3 nucleotides read TGCAGTGCTAGCCTCAATAGCGGGAGTTACGGTAGCGAGCAGTACTTC. Translated: CSASLNSGSYGSEQYF.